This T cell receptor beta chain was identified in a study of blood T cell repertoires in COVID-19. Libraries were prepared by immunoSEQ multiplex PCR; TCRdb keeps only in-frame clonotypes and omits some of them. The sample records about 160,000 clones, just under 80% being singletons. This CDR3 is 12 amino acids long. Germline values: CDR1 SGHRS, CDR2 YFSETQ. V was pared by 0 bases and J by 4 bases, with 5 bases between. The sequence was obtained from a woman aged 80 or over with acute or convalescent COVID-19. The sequenced material came from peripheral blood. J is TRBJ2-7 and V is TRBV5-1; D not resolved. The CDR3 loop reads CASSLDAYEQYF. The DNA of the CDR3 is TGCGCCAGCAGCTTGGACGCGTACGAGCAGTACTTC.